These T cell receptor beta chains were read from a single sample in a study of blood T cells in healthy people across ages. One entry per CDR3 protein, called by TCRdb with MiXCR from the 5' RACE reads. The data contain around 1.1 million distinct CDR3 sequences, roughly two fifths of them singletons. Sequencing was carried out using blood. The receptors were sampled from a man aged 18 to 30 in good health. The CDR3 runs from the conserved cysteine through the conserved F or W. Each record gives: clone size, V gene, D gene, J gene, CDR3 protein, CDR3 DNA. The D gene is left open where the match is weak. Only part of the rows carry a size: once, few, many, or a class if the clone is expanded.

clone_size: .; v_call: TRBV24-1; d_call: TRBD2; j_call: TRBJ2-3; cdr3_aa: CATSDFGGGDTQYF; cdr3_nt: TGTGCCACCAGTGATTTCGGGGGGGGAGATACGCAGTATTTT
clone_size: .; v_call: TRBV12-3/TRBV12-4; d_call: TRBD1; j_call: TRBJ1-4; cdr3_aa: CASSPPDRFAEKLFF; cdr3_nt: TGTGCCAGCAGTCCCCCGGACAGGTTCGCCGAAAAACTGTTTTTT
clone_size: .; v_call: TRBV4-1; d_call: .; j_call: TRBJ2-2; cdr3_aa: CASSQEASQLLRFTGELFF; cdr3_nt: TGCGCCAGCAGCCAAGAAGCATCACAGCTCCTGCGATTCACCGGGGAGCTGTTTTTT
clone_size: .; v_call: TRBV15; d_call: .; j_call: TRBJ1-1; cdr3_aa: CATSRVGESPEAFF; cdr3_nt: TGTGCCACCAGCAGAGTTGGTGAATCTCCTGAAGCTTTCTTT
clone_size: .; v_call: TRBV24-1; d_call: TRBD1; j_call: TRBJ2-1; cdr3_aa: CATSDFATGGFNEQFF; cdr3_nt: TGTGCCACCAGTGATTTCGCGACAGGGGGCTTCAATGAGCAGTTCTTC
clone_size: many; v_call: TRBV12-3/TRBV12-4; d_call: .; j_call: TRBJ1-2; cdr3_aa: CASSPRQANYGYTF; cdr3_nt: TGTGCCAGCAGTCCGAGACAGGCTAACTATGGCTACACCTTC
clone_size: .; v_call: TRBV7-3; d_call: .; j_call: TRBJ2-2; cdr3_aa: CASSLLGTNTGELFF; cdr3_nt: TGTGCCAGCAGCTTACTTGGGACTAACACCGGGGAGCTGTTTTTT
clone_size: .; v_call: TRBV11-1; d_call: TRBD2; j_call: TRBJ2-5; cdr3_aa: CASSLASAGGETQYF; cdr3_nt: TGTGCCAGCAGCTTAGCGTCCGCGGGAGGAGAGACCCAGTACTTC
clone_size: .; v_call: TRBV12-3/TRBV12-4; d_call: .; j_call: TRBJ2-3; cdr3_aa: CASKADLNTDTQYF; cdr3_nt: TGTGCCAGCAAAGCGGACCTAAACACAGATACGCAGTATTTT
clone_size: .; v_call: TRBV15; d_call: .; j_call: TRBJ2-3; cdr3_aa: CATSRDQGRNTDTQYF; cdr3_nt: TGTGCCACCAGCAGAGACCAGGGGCGAAACACAGATACGCAGTATTTT
clone_size: .; v_call: TRBV6-1; d_call: TRBD1; j_call: TRBJ1-5; cdr3_aa: CASSEGTVSNQPQHF; cdr3_nt: TGTGCCAGCAGTGAGGGGACAGTTAGCAATCAGCCTCAGCATTTT
clone_size: few; v_call: TRBV28; d_call: TRBD1; j_call: TRBJ1-5; cdr3_aa: CASSPWTGCNQPQHF; cdr3_nt: TGTGCCAGCAGTCCCTGGACAGGGTGCAATCAGCCCCAGCATTTT
clone_size: .; v_call: TRBV19; d_call: TRBD1; j_call: TRBJ1-1; cdr3_aa: CASSTAGGAFF; cdr3_nt: TGTGCCAGTAGTACTGCAGGGGGAGCTTTCTTT
clone_size: .; v_call: TRBV19; d_call: .; j_call: TRBJ1-5; cdr3_aa: CASSPLAGVSNQPQHF; cdr3_nt: TGTGCCAGTAGTCCCCTCGCGGGGGTTAGCAATCAGCCCCAGCATTTT
clone_size: .; v_call: TRBV20-1; d_call: .; j_call: TRBJ1-2; cdr3_aa: CSAVTPGRSNYGYTF; cdr3_nt: TGCAGTGCCGTGACACCGGGGAGATCTAACTATGGCTACACCTTC
clone_size: many; v_call: TRBV10-3; d_call: .; j_call: TRBJ2-3; cdr3_aa: CAISGTDTQYF; cdr3_nt: TGTGCCATCAGTGGCACAGATACGCAGTATTTT
clone_size: .; v_call: TRBV2; d_call: .; j_call: TRBJ1-2; cdr3_aa: CAGKDRLHRNYGYTF; cdr3_nt: TGTGCCGGCAAAGACAGGCTCCACCGAAACTATGGCTACACCTTC
clone_size: few; v_call: TRBV27; d_call: .; j_call: TRBJ2-7; cdr3_aa: CASSFAAIWYF; cdr3_nt: TGTGCCAGCAGTTTTGCGGCTATCTGGTACTTC
clone_size: .; v_call: TRBV6-6; d_call: TRBD2; j_call: TRBJ2-7; cdr3_aa: CASSYRAGGTSNNEQYF; cdr3_nt: TGTGCCAGCAGTTACAGGGCGGGGGGGACTAGCAACAATGAGCAGTACTTC
clone_size: .; v_call: TRBV20-1; d_call: .; j_call: TRBJ1-2; cdr3_aa: CSVSQTGWGGYTF; cdr3_nt: TGCAGTGTGAGCCAGACAGGCTGGGGGGGCTACACCTTC